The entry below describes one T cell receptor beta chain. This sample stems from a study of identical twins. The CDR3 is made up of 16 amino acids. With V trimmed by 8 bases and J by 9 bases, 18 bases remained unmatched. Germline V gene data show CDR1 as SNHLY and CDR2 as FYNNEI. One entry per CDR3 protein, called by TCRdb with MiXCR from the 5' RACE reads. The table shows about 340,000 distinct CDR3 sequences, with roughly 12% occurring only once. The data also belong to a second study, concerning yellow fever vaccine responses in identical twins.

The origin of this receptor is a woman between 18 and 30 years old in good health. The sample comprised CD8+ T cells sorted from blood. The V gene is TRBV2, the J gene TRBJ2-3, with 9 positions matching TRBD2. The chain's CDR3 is CASLLAGPEVTDTQYF. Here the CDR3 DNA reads TGTGCCAGCCTCCTAGCGGGGCCCGAGGTCACGGACACGCAGTATTTT.